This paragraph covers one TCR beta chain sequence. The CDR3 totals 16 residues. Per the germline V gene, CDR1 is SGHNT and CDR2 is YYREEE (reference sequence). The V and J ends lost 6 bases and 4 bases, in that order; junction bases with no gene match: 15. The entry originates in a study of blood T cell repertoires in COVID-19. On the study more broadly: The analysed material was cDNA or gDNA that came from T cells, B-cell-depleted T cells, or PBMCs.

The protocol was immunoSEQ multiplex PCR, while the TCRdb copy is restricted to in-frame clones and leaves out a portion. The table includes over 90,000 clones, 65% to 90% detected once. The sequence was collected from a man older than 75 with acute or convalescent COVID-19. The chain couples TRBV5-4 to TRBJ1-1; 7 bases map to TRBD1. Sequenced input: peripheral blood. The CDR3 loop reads CASTAVRQGRGTEAFF. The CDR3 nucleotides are TGTGCCAGCACCGCCGTTCGACAGGGTCGGGGCACTGAAGCTTTCTTT.